The 15 T cell receptor beta chains below were found in one sample sequenced in a study of beta chain features in type 1 diabetes. The study, taken as a whole, reports: Researchers report that Type 1 diabetes patients had moderately but significantly shorter TCRB CDR3s across all four CD4+ subsets.

Reverse transcribing all isolated RNA meant expressed TCRB transcripts were sequenced. The assay was immunoSEQ multiplex PCR, and TCRdb's table has in-frame clones only and misses some. The profile shows 300,000 to 450,000 clones, 8.5% to 10% of them singletons. Their antigens are not known. Sequences were obtained from central memory CD4+ T cells from blood. The source of these receptors is a man aged 25-45 years with type 1 diabetes.

The chain uses TRBV7-2 and TRBJ2-5, with 7 bases fitting TRBD1. The CDR3 extends over 14 amino acids. The germline V gene has CDR1 SGHTA and CDR2 FQGNSA. V lost 5 bases to trimming and J lost 8 bases; unmatched junction nucleotides: 11. The CDR3: CASSPGIPGGTQYF. In DNA form, the CDR3 reads TGTGCCAGCAGCCCCGGAATCCCAGGGGGAACCCAGTACTTC.

The chain combines TRBV7-6 with TRBJ1-2; 7 bases are shared with TRBD1. The J segment lost 8 bases and the V segment lost 1 base, leaving 4 bases of the junction unmatched. Germline V CDR1 and CDR2: SGHVS, FNYEAQ. The CDR3 spans 13 residues. This chain's CDR3 is CASSLGQGGGYTF. As DNA, the CDR3 is TGTGCCAGCAGCTTAGGCCAGGGGGGCGGCTACACCTTC. Combining the CDR3 with reference TRBV7-6 and TRBJ1-2 gives the whole variable domain GAGVSQSPRYKVTKRGQDVALRCDPISGHVSLYWYRQALGQGPEFLTYFNYEAQQDKSGLPNDRFSAERPEGSISTLTIQRTEQRDSAMYRCASSLGQGGGYTFGSGTRLTVV.

A few counts support this clone. The chain links TRBV5-1 to TRBJ1-1; D call uncertain. The length of the CDR3 is 14 residues. V was pared by 2 bases and J by 3 bases, with 11 bases between. Germline V gene data show CDR1 as SGHRS and CDR2 as YFSETQ. The CDR3 sequence: CASSFVSGDTEAFF. CDR3 sequence (DNA): TGCGCCAGCAGCTTCGTGTCTGGCGACACTGAAGCTTTCTTT.

This clone has only a few counts. The chain has TRBV28 and TRBJ2-4; D gene uncertain. Germline assignment: CDR1 MDHEN and CDR2 SYDVKM. V gave up 5 bases and J gave up 0 bases, with 11 bases separating them. The CDR3 is 15 residues long. The CDR3 region has the DNA TGTGCCAGCAGTCCCGCCGGGCTAGCCAAAAACATTCAGTACTTC. Amino acids: CASSPAGLAKNIQYF.

In DNA form, the CDR3 reads TGTGCCAGCAGCCCCACGACGGACAGCTACGAGCAGTACTTC. Its protein product is CASSPTTDSYEQYF. This chain links TRBV7-7 with TRBJ2-7; the D gene is possibly TRBD1 (6 bases). The germline V and J ends were trimmed by 5 bases and 3 bases, with 14 bases remaining between them. Germline V gene data show CDR1 as SSHAT and CDR2 as FNYEAQ (reference sequence). CDR3 size: 14 residues.

There are a few counts of this clone. The chain is built from TRBV29-1 and TRBJ1-1, with 7 bases fitting TRBD1. In germline, CDR1 is SQVTM, CDR2 ANQGSEA. The CDR3 totals 13 residues. J lost 1 base, V lost 5 bases, and 4 bases had no gene match. CDR3 loop: CSVFGQENTEAFF. For the CDR3, the DNA is TGCAGCGTTTTTGGACAGGAGAACACTGAAGCTTTCTTT. Full variable domain (missing parts from reference TRBV29-1 and TRBJ1-1): SAVISQKPSRDICQRGTSLTIQCQVDSQVTMMFWYRQQPGQSLTLIATANQGSEATYESGFVIDKFPISRPNLTFSTLTVSNMSPEDSSIYLCSVFGQENTEAFFGQGTRLTVV.

The chain combines TRBV11-3 with TRBJ1-2; weak D call: TRBD1 (5 bases). Trimming shortened V by 4 bases and J by 5 bases, and 14 bases separated the two germline ends. The CDR3 loop spans 14 amino acids. CDR1 is SGHNT and CDR2 is YENEEA in the germline V gene. Written as DNA, the CDR3 is TGTGCCAGCAGCTCGGGGCCGATCAAGTATGGCTACACCTTC. Protein: CASSSGPIKYGYTF. Complete variable domain (other parts from reference TRBV11-3 and TRBJ1-2): EAGVVQSPRYKIIEKKQPVAFWCNPISGHNTLYWYLQNLGQGPELLIRYENEEAVDDSQLPKDRFSAERLKGVDSTLKIQPAELGDSAVYLCASSSGPIKYGYTFGSGTRLTVV.

This clone has just a few counts. The rearrangement links TRBV27 to TRBJ2-1, with 9 positions matching TRBD1. The CDR3 extends over 14 amino acids. Germline V gene data show CDR1 as MNHEY and CDR2 as SMNVEV (reference sequence). V trimming: 6 bases; J trimming: 9 bases; junction bases outside the gene matches: 9. The CDR3 DNA reads as TGTGCCAGCAGCAGTCCCGGGACAGGGTTTGAGCAGTTCTTC. The encoded protein is CASSSPGTGFEQFF.

The table lists this clone with a few counts. This chain connects TRBV6-1 to TRBJ1-2, with a tentative D call TRBD1 (5 bases). The CDR3 is 14 residues long. Trimming took 4 bases from V and 1 from J, leaving 10 bases between them. Germline CDR1 MNHNS, CDR2 SASEGT. In DNA, the CDR3 is TGTGCCAGCAGTGCATTGGACAATAACTATGGCTACACCTTC. Translating gives CASSALDNNYGYTF.

This clone was counted between two and nine times. The gene calls are TRBV6-5 and TRBJ1-4, with D perhaps matching TRBD1 (5 bases). Germline V gene data show CDR1 as MNHEY and CDR2 as SVGAGI. Trimming removed 5 bases from V and 10 bases from J, with 17 bases in between. CDR3 size: 14 residues. As DNA, the CDR3 is TGTGCCAGCAGTGCACGGGGCACCGGGGCAAAACTGTTTTTT. Translated, it gives CASSARGTGAKLFF.

This chain connects TRBV7-9 to TRBJ2-7; TRBD2 agrees at 8 bases. V gave up 4 bases and J gave up 4 bases; unmatched junction bases: 6. Germline CDR1 is SEHNR and CDR2 is FQNEAQ (reference sequence). This CDR3 has 14 residues. The chain's CDR3 is CASSSAGLVYEQYF. The CDR3 nucleotides are TGTGCCAGCAGCTCCGCGGGACTAGTTTACGAGCAGTACTTC.

The genes are TRBV11-2 and TRBJ2-7, with TRBD2 matching over 9 bases. The ends lost 6 bases at V and 7 bases at J; junction bases unmatched: 10. The V gene's germline CDR1 is SGHAT and CDR2 FQNNGV. The CDR3 extends over 14 amino acids. DNA of the CDR3: TGTGCCAGCAGTTCGGGACTAGCTGGATATGAGCAGTACTTC. This encodes CASSSGLAGYEQYF. Complete variable domain (other parts from reference TRBV11-2 and TRBJ2-7): EAGVAQSPRYKIIEKRQSVAFWCNPISGHATLYWYQQILGQGPKLLIQFQNNGVVDDSQLPKDRFSAERLKGVDSTLKIQPAKLEDSAVYLCASSSGLAGYEQYFGPGTRLTVT.

This chain joins TRBV6-4 and TRBJ2-3; no clear D gene. CDR1 MRHNA and CDR2 SNTAGT come from the germline V gene. The CDR3 extends over 15 amino acids. V gave up 6 bases and J gave up 2 bases, with 15 bases separating them. The CDR3 protein is CASRGLGGTTDTQYF. CDR3 sequence (DNA): TGTGCCAGCAGGGGGTTGGGCGGCACCACAGATACGCAGTATTTT.

The chain combines TRBV5-3 with TRBJ1-5, with a weak D call TRBD1 (5 bases). TRBV5-3 is marked as an open reading frame, function uncertain. CDR3 length equals 14 residues. V lost 0 bases and J lost 6, with 10 bases in between. The CDR3 DNA sequence: TGTGCCAGAAGCTTGGTGGCAGGGTGTCAGCCCCAGCATTTT. Encoded protein: CARSLVAGCQPQHF.

This chain joins TRBV5-1 and TRBJ2-7, with 11 bases that match TRBD2. J gave up 2 bases and V 4 bases, and 8 bases lay outside the gene matches. CDR3 length: 16 residues. The germline CDR1 and CDR2 sequences are SGHRS and YFSETQ. The CDR3 spells CASSPFSGRGAYEQYF. CDR3 nucleotides: TGCGCCAGCAGCCCCTTTAGCGGGAGGGGCGCCTACGAGCAGTACTTC.